This T cell receptor beta chain stems from a study of CD8+ T cells in alopecia areata. This clone was found a few times. The antigen remains unidentified. Cell sorting was applied to PBMCs, and CD4+ and CD8+ T cells were collected. Study outcomes and limitations: Scalp lesions, especially in alopecia totalis/universalis, had higher clonality than normal scalp. TCR sharing was clearer in mice than between patients, perhaps partly owing to patient HLA diversity.

Extraction of RNA preceded its reverse transcription into cDNA, which served as the sequencing template. The table came from immunoSEQ multiplex PCR; TCRdb's copy has only in-frame clones and leaves some out. Here the sample spans 140,000 to 150,000 clones, around two thirds being singletons. This TCR came from a human donor in good health. What was sequenced was CD8+ T cells sorted from blood.

The CDR3, as DNA: TGTGCCAGCAGCGAAGGAGCGGGAGGCCAAGAGACCCAGTACTTC. It is translated as CASSEGAGGQETQYF. This chain connects TRBV9 to TRBJ2-5; TRBD2 aligns across 9 bases. Trimming cost V 3 bases and J 1 base; bases outside gene matches: 4. The CDR3 spans 15 residues. CDR1 and CDR2 (germline): SGDLS, YYNGEE.